The following is a T cell receptor (beta chain) sequence with its context. PCR was performed using 60 Vbeta and 13 Jbeta primers. Repertoires were generated with immunoSEQ multiplex PCR, while TCRdb's copy carries only in-frame clones and drops some. The sample contains about 150,000 clones, around 79% of which appear only once. The sample is drawn from a study of cytomegalovirus exposure and HLA in healthy donors. This TCR was recovered from a woman in her thirties in good health and CMV-seronegative. The sequencing sample was made of PBMCs.

CDR3 residues: CASSYLASGGDEQFF. The CDR3 DNA sequence: TGTGCCAGCAGTTACTTGGCTAGCGGGGGAGATGAGCAGTTCTTC. The chain carries TRBV6-6 and TRBJ2-1; 10 nucleotides align to TRBD2. The V gene's germline CDR1 is MNHNY and CDR2 SVGAGI (reference sequence). The CDR3 runs 15 residues. V gave up 1 base and J gave up 8 bases; unmatched junction bases: 5.